This passage covers 18 T cell receptor beta chains from one sample sequenced in a study of T cell repertoires in cytomegalovirus infection. MiXCR was run by TCRdb on the reads, yielding one entry per CDR3 protein. This table has more than 350,000 distinct CDR3 sequences, roughly 30% appearing once. Sequenced: PBMCs. The receptors were sampled from a human donor in good health (CMV status not recorded). Some clones in this sample may be carry-over from other donors' samples.

The chain joins TRBV11-2 to TRBJ2-7; TRBD1 matches at 9 bases. The V gene's germline CDR1 is SGHAT and CDR2 FQNNGV. V shed 1 base and J 4 bases; nucleotides not matched to a gene: 20. This CDR3 is built from 20 residues. The CDR3 bases are TGTGCCAGCAGCTTAGGTTTCTCGAAACAGGGGGCGCTGAGGTGGTACGAGCAGTACTTC. This translates into CASSLGFSKQGALRWYEQYF.

The rearrangement uses TRBV20-1 and TRBJ2-3; unclear D gene. Germline lookup yields CDR1 DFQATT and CDR2 SNEGSKA (reference sequence). This CDR3 spans 16 amino acids. V was trimmed by 5 bases and J by 2 bases, leaving 20 bases between them. CDR3: CSAPNYHLPYTDTQYF. CDR3 nucleotides: TGCAGTGCTCCGAACTACCATCTACCCTACACAGATACGCAGTATTTT.

The V call is TRBV3-1, the J call TRBJ2-7; D might be TRBD1 (7 bases). Between the trimmed V and J ends, which lost 4 bases and 6 bases, there was a span of 25 bases. Germline CDR1 reads LGHDT; CDR2 reads YNNKEL (reference sequence). This CDR3 has 17 amino acids. The CDR3 coding sequence is TGTGCCAGCAGCCGGAGTTTCGGAGGGGGCGCCGGCGGCGAGCAGTACTTC. This encodes CASSRSFGGGAGGEQYF.

This chain connects TRBV4-2 to TRBJ1-5, with 9 bases aligning to TRBD1. After removal of 4 bases from V and 6 bases from J, the junction contained 13 bases not matched to a gene. This CDR3 contains 17 residues. The germline gives CDR1 LGHNA, CDR2 YNFKEQ. The CDR3 DNA reads as TGTGCCAGCAGCCCTAATACGGACAGGGGAAACAGTCAGCCCCAGCATTTT. Amino acids: CASSPNTDRGNSQPQHF.

This clonotype was detected many times. The V call is TRBV7-8, the J call TRBJ2-1, with D possibly matching TRBD1 (6 bases). Trimming pared 3 bases from V and 2 bases from J, leaving 14 bases between. Germline V lookup: CDR1 SGHVS, CDR2 FQNEAQ. CDR3 length: 16 amino acids. CDR3 DNA sequence: TGTGCCAGCAGCTTCACCCAGGGGATTCCCTACAATGAGCAGTTCTTC. Amino acid sequence: CASSFTQGIPYNEQFF.

The rearrangement joins TRBV7-2 to TRBJ2-7; D uncertain. Germline V gives CDR1 SGHTA, CDR2 FQGNSA. V lost 4 bases and J 0 bases, leaving 10 bases between the germline ends. This CDR3 has 14 amino acids. The CDR3 protein is CASSSQGISYEQYF. The DNA for the CDR3 is TGTGCCAGCAGCTCCCAAGGAATCTCCTACGAGCAGTACTTC.

This clonotype appeared a few times. This sequence joins TRBV25-1 and TRBJ2-1, with TRBD1 as a possible D gene (6 bases). V dropped 4 bases and J dropped 10 bases, with 17 bases sitting between them. The germline V gene has CDR1 MGHDK and CDR2 SYGVNS. This CDR3 region has 14 residues. The CDR3 sequence: CASSVQGGGSEQFF. The DNA for the CDR3 is TGTGCCAGCAGTGTACAGGGCGGCGGGTCGGAGCAGTTCTTC.

CDR3 coding DNA: TGTGCCAGCCGATCTAGCGGGGGACCCAGGAGCACAGATACGCAGTATTTT. This sequence encodes CASRSSGGPRSTDTQYF. V is TRBV6-2 or TRBV6-3 and J is TRBJ2-3; 10 nucleotides agree with TRBD2. There are 17 residues in the CDR3. Germline CDR1 reads MNHEY; CDR2 reads SVGEGT. V lost 8 bases, J lost 0 bases, and 11 bases stayed unmatched.

Remarks on this clonotype: This may stem from a read error, because a much larger clone lies one nucleotide away. The conserved final phenylalanine or tryptophan is absent from the CDR3, which likely points to a read error. The V gene is TRBV7-2, the J gene TRBJ2-3; D might be TRBD1 or TRBD2, each matching 5 bases. Germline V gene lookup returns CDR1 SGHTA and CDR2 FQGNSA. The V end was cut by 2 bases, the J end by 5 bases, with 11 bases between. The CDR3 totals 14 residues. The CDR3 here is CASSLSGGGDTQYL. DNA for the CDR3: TGTGCCAGCAGCTTAAGTGGGGGTGGAGATACGCAGTATTTG.

The chain carries TRBV20-1 and TRBJ1-5, with TRBD1 as a possible D gene (5 bases). This CDR3 comprises 14 residues. The V end lost 6 bases, the J end lost 3 bases, and 15 bases lay between the germline ends. Germline-derived CDR1 and CDR2 are DFQATT and SNEGSKA (reference sequence). The CDR3 protein is CSALSDSFNQPQHF. CDR3 nucleotide sequence: TGCAGTGCGCTATCTGACAGTTTCAATCAGCCCCAGCATTTT.

This clonotype was observed a handful of times. The rearrangement uses TRBV7-6 and TRBJ2-7; 9 positions agree with TRBD1. CDR1 SGHVS and CDR2 FNYEAQ come from the germline V gene. The J segment lost 5 bases and the V segment lost 1 base, leaving 6 bases of the junction unmatched. The CDR3 covers 15 residues. The CDR3: CASSLVGTGLDEQYF. CDR3 sequence (DNA): TGTGCCAGCAGCTTAGTAGGGACAGGGTTGGACGAGCAGTACTTC.

The rearrangement links TRBV20-1 to TRBJ1-5; D might be TRBD1 (5 bases). V lost 5 bases and J 6 bases, leaving 14 bases between the germline ends. This CDR3 comprises 13 residues. Germline CDR1 is DFQATT and CDR2 is SNEGSKA (reference sequence). The CDR3 protein is CSAPPRVGQPQHF. CDR3 DNA sequence: TGCAGTGCTCCCCCCAGGGTGGGTCAGCCCCAGCATTTT.

This clonotype was observed at least ten times. V usage is TRBV7-8 and J usage is TRBJ2-5; no clear D. This CDR3 has 12 amino acids. Germline V gives CDR1 SGHVS, CDR2 FQNEAQ. With 1 base removed from V and 6 bases from J, the gap between germline ends came to 6 bases. The CDR3: CASSLGSQTQYF. Here the CDR3 DNA reads TGTGCCAGCAGCTTAGGCAGTCAGACCCAGTACTTC.

This clonotype turned up a few times. The chain combines TRBV2 with TRBJ1-1; D call uncertain. Germline CDR1 and CDR2: SNHLY and FYNNEI. The V gene lost 3 bases and the J gene lost 1 base, with 6 bases spanning the gap. This CDR3 contains 13 residues. The CDR3 nucleotides read TGTGCCAGCAGTGAGGCGGAGAACACTGAAGCTTTCTTT. This encodes CASSEAENTEAFF.

This clonotype was detected only a few times. The chain carries TRBV7-2 and TRBJ1-5; tentatively, D is TRBD1 (5 bases). V lost 5 bases and J lost 4, with 9 bases in between. The CDR3 contains 13 residues. Germline lookup yields CDR1 SGHTA and CDR2 FQGNSA. CDR3 loop: CASSGDWNQPQHF. CDR3 in DNA: TGTGCCAGCAGCGGGGACTGGAATCAGCCCCAGCATTTT.

The sample holds one count of this clonotype. The chain couples TRBV5-1 to TRBJ1-1; weak D call: TRBD1 (5 bases). Germline lookup yields CDR1 SGHRS and CDR2 YFSETQ. Trimming stripped 5 bases from V and 0 bases from J, with 8 bases between. There are 13 residues in the CDR3. CDR3 residues: CASREGLNTEAFF. CDR3 nucleotides: TGCGCCAGCAGAGAGGGGTTGAACACTGAAGCTTTCTTT.

The CDR3, as DNA: TGTGCCATAAGGTTCAGGGGAACCTACGAGCAGTACTTC. It is translated as CAIRFRGTYEQYF. The rearrangement links TRBV2 to TRBJ2-7; TRBD1 might be the D (6 bases). Trimming left V 10 bases short and J 2 bases short, with 15 bases between. CDR3 length: 13 amino acids. The germline CDR1 and CDR2 sequences are SNHLY and FYNNEI.

Many counts were recorded for this clonotype. The chain is built from TRBV12-3 or TRBV12-4 and TRBJ1-1; D is possibly TRBD1 (5 bases). The CDR3 runs to 12 residues. V lost 5 bases to trimming and J lost 4 bases, with 8 bases between them. CDR3 in amino acids: CASSPGTTEAFF. For the CDR3, the DNA is TGTGCCAGCAGTCCAGGGACCACTGAAGCTTTCTTT.